Shown below are 11 T cell receptor beta chains from a single sample sequenced in a study of human T cells and chemical hapten exposure (TCRdb year 2021). Receptor libraries were prepared by RACE. The reads were generated on a NextSeq 500. TCRdb redid the processing of the public reads, applying fastp at Q25 and MiXCR, and retained in-frame beta chains. Here each entry gathers all rows of one CDR3 protein and keeps the most common genes and DNA. This sample holds approximately 69,000 distinct CDR3 sequences; under 13% were observed only once. The ten largest clonotypes hold around 7% of the sample. This specimen's time point label, interpreted: patch test 2, 6 weeks after DPC sensitization. What this sample's treatment or condition label stands for: therapeutic diphenylcyclopropenone sensitization with weekly scalp DPC. Sequences were derived from whole blood, sampled in connection with sensitization to the hapten diphenylcyclopropenone (DPC). The origin of the receptors is a woman in her 50s with alopecia areata. Some clones in this sample may be carry-over from other donors' samples.

This clonotype was seen many times. The V gene is TRBV27, the J gene TRBJ1-5, with unresolved D. The CDR3 is 14 residues long. The V end was cut by 2 bases, the J end by 3 bases, with 8 bases between. CDR1 and CDR2 (germline): MNHEY, SMNVEV (reference sequence). DNA for the CDR3: TGTGCCAGCAGTTTAGTGGGCCTCAATCAGCCCCAGCATTTT. This translates into CASSLVGLNQPQHF.

The chain has TRBV18 and TRBJ2-2; D is unclear. V lost 1 base and J lost 9, with 6 bases in between. Germline V gene sequence: CDR1 KGHSH, CDR2 LQKENI. CDR3 size: 12 residues. CDR3 loop: CASSPRDRELFF. The CDR3 DNA reads TGTGCCAGCTCACCACGGGATCGGGAGCTGTTTTTT.

This clonotype was counted a few times. The chain is built from TRBV10-2 and TRBJ2-3, with 8 bases lining up with TRBD2. Germline V gives CDR1 WSHSY, CDR2 SAAADI. This CDR3 contains 13 residues. With V trimmed by 7 bases and J by 6 bases, 6 bases remained unmatched. CDR3 sequence: CASISGIRDTQYF. CDR3 nucleotide sequence: TGCGCCAGCATTAGCGGGATAAGGGATACGCAGTATTTT.

This clonotype was counted between two and nine times. The CDR3 here is CASSPGRSGYTF. CDR3 nucleotide sequence: TGTGCCAGCAGTCCCGGACGAAGCGGCTACACCTTC. The chain recombines TRBV12-3 or TRBV12-4 with TRBJ1-2; D is uncertain. Between the trimmed V and J ends, which lost 5 bases and 8 bases, there was a span of 12 bases. This CDR3 has 12 residues.

This clonotype has at least ten counts. The gene calls are TRBV7-9 and TRBJ1-2; TRBD1 agrees at 9 bases. V lost 4 bases, J lost 8 bases, and 5 bases stayed unmatched. CDR3 length equals 13 residues. CDR1 is SEHNR and CDR2 is FQNEAQ in the germline V gene (reference sequence). The CDR3: CASSSTGGQGYTF. The CDR3 DNA reads TGTGCCAGCAGCTCAACAGGGGGCCAAGGCTACACCTTC.

This clonotype has a count of ten or more. The CDR3 bases are TGTGCCAGCAGTGAATTACGGGGGCAGCTCAATCAGCCCCAGCATTTT. It specifies CASSELRGQLNQPQHF. The chain is built from TRBV6-1 and TRBJ1-5; maybe TRBD1 (6 bases). Per the germline V gene, CDR1 is MNHNS and CDR2 is SASEGT. The CDR3 is 16 amino acids. V lost 2 bases and J lost 3, with 14 bases in between.

This clonotype has a single count. The chain has TRBV29-1 and TRBJ2-5; TRBD1 matches 7 bases. Trimming removed 8 bases from V and 1 base from J; junction bases left unmatched: 7. Germline assignment: CDR1 SQVTM and CDR2 ANQGSEA. The CDR3 consists of 13 residues. CDR3 bases: TGCAGCATGGGGACAGACCTCCAAGAGACCCAGTACTTC. Amino acid sequence: CSMGTDLQETQYF.

Many counts were recorded for this clonotype. V is TRBV11-2 and J is TRBJ1-1; TRBD1 aligns across 9 bases. The CDR3 contains 16 residues. Germline V gene data show CDR1 as SGHAT and CDR2 as FQNNGV. V trimming: 4 bases; J trimming: 2 bases; junction bases outside the gene matches: 8. The CDR3 region is CASSSKQGARNTEAFF. For the CDR3, the DNA is TGTGCCAGCAGCTCAAAACAGGGGGCCCGTAACACTGAAGCTTTCTTT.

The rearrangement uses TRBV11-2 and TRBJ2-5; TRBD1 or TRBD2 may be the D gene (6 bases each). Germline V gives CDR1 SGHAT, CDR2 FQNNGV. The CDR3 consists of 13 residues. V gave up 2 bases and J gave up 6 bases, with 10 bases separating them. The CDR3 DNA follows: TGTGCCAGCAGCTTAACGGGGGCCAAGACCCAGTACTTC. This gives the protein CASSLTGAKTQYF.

The sample holds a few counts of this clonotype. This rearrangement joins TRBV3-1 to TRBJ2-1, with 13 positions matching TRBD2. The CDR3 loop spans 20 amino acids. Germline V gene data show CDR1 as LGHDT and CDR2 as YNNKEL (reference sequence). V lost 2 bases to trimming and J lost 4 bases; unmatched junction nucleotides: 14. Here the CDR3 DNA reads TGTGCCAGCAGCCAACCGGGACTAGCGGGGAATAGGTCTGGGTACAATGAGCAGTTCTTC. Its protein is CASSQPGLAGNRSGYNEQFF.

This clonotype was recorded many times. The V and J genes are TRBV25-1 and TRBJ2-1; D might be TRBD2 (5 bases). The CDR3 sequence is 13 residues long. The germline V and J ends were trimmed by 1 base and 5 bases, with 6 bases remaining between them. CDR1 and CDR2 from the germline V gene are MGHDK and SYGVNS. The CDR3 loop reads CASSELGDNEQFF. Written as DNA, the CDR3 is TGTGCCAGCAGTGAATTGGGAGACAATGAGCAGTTCTTC.